This TCR beta chain originates from a study of response to subunit inactivated influenza vaccine. Each CDR3 protein is one row after TCRdb ran MiXCR on the RT-PCR reads. Of roughly 160,000 distinct CDR3 sequences listed, around a tenth were seen once; the top ten hold around 40%. The trim removed 3 bases at V and 2 bases at J, leaving 2 bases unmatched. The CDR3 consists of 14 residues. Germline V CDR1 and CDR2: MNHEY, SMNVEV (reference sequence). The gene calls are TRBV27 and TRBJ2-5, with 8 nucleotides matching TRBD2. This TCR was recovered from a man between 50 and 69 years old who received an inactivated influenza vaccine. The specimen was CD8+ T cells sorted from PBMCs, collected less than 30 months after vaccination. The CDR3 protein is CASSLRLAQETQYF. CDR3 DNA sequence: TGTGCCAGCAGTTTGCGACTAGCGCAAGAGACCCAGTACTTC.